This TCR beta chain stems from a study of blood T cell repertoires in COVID-19. Study summary: The United States, Italy and Spain supplied acute and convalescent COVID-19 samples. Sample material is recorded as cDNA or gDNA derived from T cells, B-cell-depleted T cells, or PBMCs.

The CDR3 is 17 residues long. V shed 2 bases and J 4 bases; nucleotides not matched to a gene: 11. Germline V gene data show CDR1 as SGHVS and CDR2 as FNYEAQ. How the authors handled the data: Amplification of reference gene primers was used by the study to estimate nucleated cell counts. Profiled with immunoSEQ multiplex PCR; TCRdb holds only in-frame clones, not every one. For V, J and clone size, that table is used; D and trimming come from the DNA. Altogether about 80,000 clones are present, approximately 85% being singletons, with the ten largest covering about 6.7%. The TCR originated in a man aged 65 to 79 with acute or convalescent COVID-19. What was sequenced was peripheral blood. V usage is TRBV7-6 and J usage is TRBJ2-1; 7 positions agree with TRBD2. DNA for the CDR3: TGTGCCAGCAGCTTATCTGGGTGGGGAGGGACTTACAATGAGCAGTTCTTC. This sequence encodes CASSLSGWGGTYNEQFF.